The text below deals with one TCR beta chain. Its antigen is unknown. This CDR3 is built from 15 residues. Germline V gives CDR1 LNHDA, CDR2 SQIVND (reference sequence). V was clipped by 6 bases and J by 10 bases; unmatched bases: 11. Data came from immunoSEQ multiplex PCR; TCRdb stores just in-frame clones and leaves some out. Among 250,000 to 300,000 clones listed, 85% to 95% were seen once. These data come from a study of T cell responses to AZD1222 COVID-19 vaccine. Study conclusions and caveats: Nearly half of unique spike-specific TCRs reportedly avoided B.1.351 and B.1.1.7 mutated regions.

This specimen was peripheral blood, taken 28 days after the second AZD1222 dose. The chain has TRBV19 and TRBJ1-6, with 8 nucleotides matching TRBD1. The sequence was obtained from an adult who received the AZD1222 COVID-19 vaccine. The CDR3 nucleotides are TGTGCCAGTAGCCTCCGTCGACAGGGGTACTCACCCCTCCACTTT. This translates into CASSLRRQGYSPLHF.